The clone carrying this T cell receptor (beta chain) was seen a handful of times. Its antigen is not known. TCRB transcripts that were expressed got sequenced, as all of the isolated RNA had been reverse transcribed. Some clones are missing from TCRdb's copy, which holds only in-frame ones; the method was immunoSEQ multiplex PCR. The sample has roughly 730,000 clones, 13% seen once. The source of the sample is a study of beta chain features in type 1 diabetes. As for the study in general: Patient and healthy donor groups were alike in age, gender and cell yields.

CDR3 length: 13 amino acids. Trimming pared 7 bases from V and 5 bases from J, leaving 14 bases between. The V gene's germline CDR1 is MNHNY and CDR2 SVGAGI (reference sequence). Findings of the study overall: The study found that naive, central memory and Treg TCRB repertoires appeared more similar in patients than in healthy donors. High-TCR-expressing cells could be over-represented by cDNA sequencing. Among all four CD4+ subsets, Type 1 diabetes patients had TCRB CDR3s that were moderately but significantly shorter.

The TCR comes from a man aged 18 to 29 with type 1 diabetes. The rearrangement uses TRBV6-6 and TRBJ1-2; D is uncertain. The sequencing sample was made of naive CD4+ T cells from blood. In DNA, the CDR3 is TGTGCCAGCACTCTCACGGGAGAATATGGCTACACCTTC. Translated: CASTLTGEYGYTF.